Shown below are 10 T cell receptor beta chains from a single sample sequenced in a study of response to subunit inactivated influenza vaccine. TCRdb processed the RT-PCR reads anew with MiXCR; each CDR3 protein has one entry. Of 600,000 to 850,000 distinct CDR3 sequences in the sample, 11% to 15% were seen once. Sequencing used PBMCs from blood, obtained less than 15 days before vaccination. Receptors originate from a man aged 45-60 years who received an inactivated influenza vaccine.

This clonotype has a count of ten or more. The chain combines TRBV5-4 with TRBJ2-1, with 9 bases that match TRBD1. The CDR3 is 14 amino acids. V lost 3 bases, J lost 9 bases, and 7 bases stayed unmatched. CDR1 SGHNT and CDR2 YYREEE come from the germline V gene (reference sequence). CDR3 coding DNA: TGTGCCAGCAGCTCCCCGGGACAGGGCAGTGAGCAGTTCTTC. Translation: CASSSPGQGSEQFF.

This clonotype showed up just a few times. The rearrangement joins TRBV10-3 to TRBJ2-1; D might be TRBD1 (6 bases). This CDR3 contains 11 residues. From germline, CDR1 is ENHRY and CDR2 SYGVKD. Trimming left V 6 bases short and J 7 bases short, with 7 bases between. The chain's CDR3 is CAISTGNEQFF. DNA for the CDR3: TGTGCCATCAGCACAGGGAATGAGCAGTTCTTC.

V usage is TRBV11-1 and J usage is TRBJ2-1; 13 positions match TRBD2. This CDR3 spans 16 amino acids. V was clipped by 5 bases and J by 9 bases; unmatched bases: 10. In germline, CDR1 is SGHAT, CDR2 FQDESV (reference sequence). As DNA, the CDR3 is TGTGCCAGCAGCCCTGGGGGGGGACTAGCGGGATCTGAGCAGTTCTTC. Its protein product is CASSPGGGLAGSEQFF.

In its sample, this clonotype was seen a few times. This sequence joins TRBV12-3 or TRBV12-4 and TRBJ1-1; no firm D call. Between the trimmed V and J ends, which lost 5 bases and 5 bases, there was a span of 15 bases. This CDR3 has 14 amino acids. The DNA for the CDR3 is TGTGCCAGCAGTCCTTGGGAGGTTGGGACTGAAGCTTTCTTT. It yields the protein CASSPWEVGTEAFF.

This clonotype was seen many times. V usage is TRBV29-1 and J usage is TRBJ1-4; tentative D call: TRBD1 (5 bases). V was shortened by 1 base and J by 12 bases, with 15 bases between the two germline ends. This CDR3 comprises 13 residues. The germline V gene has CDR1 SQVTM and CDR2 ANQGSEA. CDR3 residues: CSVEAGAKRQLFF. CDR3 nucleotides: TGCAGCGTTGAAGCTGGGGCTAAAAGACAACTGTTTTTT.

A few counts support this clonotype. This chain joins TRBV20-1 and TRBJ2-7; D possibly corresponds to TRBD1 (6 bases). Trimming took off 0 bases at V and 0 bases at J, with 12 bases between the two ends. The CDR3 sequence is 15 residues long. The germline CDR1 and CDR2 sequences are DFQATT and SNEGSKA (reference sequence). The CDR3 loop is CSARDNRESSYEQYF. The CDR3 DNA is TGCAGTGCTAGAGATAACAGGGAGTCCTCCTACGAGCAGTACTTC.

The gene calls are TRBV6-2 or TRBV6-3 and TRBJ2-1, with 7 bases fitting TRBD2. V lost 6 bases to trimming and J lost 10 bases; unmatched junction nucleotides: 18. The germline V gene has CDR1 MNHEY and CDR2 SVGEGT. This CDR3 spans 16 amino acids. CDR3: CASSGGLGPSLAEQFF. The CDR3 DNA reads as TGTGCCAGCAGCGGGGGGTTGGGGCCTTCTCTGGCGGAGCAGTTCTTC.

This sequence joins TRBV7-2 and TRBJ1-5, with TRBD1 identical over 9 bases. V lost 5 bases, J lost 4 bases, and 9 bases stayed unmatched. Germline CDR1 is SGHTA and CDR2 is FQGNSA. The CDR3 runs to 16 residues. This CDR3 is CASSLQGASANQPQHF. The CDR3 DNA sequence: TGTGCCAGCAGCCTACAGGGGGCTAGCGCGAATCAGCCCCAGCATTTT.

This clonotype was observed at least ten times. V usage is TRBV6-5 and J usage is TRBJ2-1, with a weak D call TRBD2 (5 bases). The CDR3 spans 14 residues. V lost 2 bases and J 6 bases, leaving 11 bases between the germline ends. From germline, CDR1 is MNHEY and CDR2 SVGAGI. CDR3 nucleotides: TGTGCCAGCAGTTACCCACTAGAAAGCAATGAGCAGTTCTTC. Translated: CASSYPLESNEQFF.

This clonotype has a handful of counts. V usage is TRBV24-1 and J usage is TRBJ1-1, with D possibly matching TRBD1 (5 bases). Germline V gene lookup returns CDR1 KGHDR and CDR2 SFDVKD. V lost 8 bases and J 0 bases, leaving 9 bases between the germline ends. This CDR3 is built from 13 residues. The CDR3 nucleotides are TGTGCCACCATGGGGGATATGAACACTGAAGCTTTCTTT. This sequence encodes CATMGDMNTEAFF.